This T cell receptor beta chain stems from a study of cytomegalovirus exposure and HLA in healthy donors listed by TCRdb under 2017. About the study as a whole: An earlier analysis of about 530 of the donors reported about 280 Gb of sequence data and around 110 million unique TCR beta sequences obtained from about 179 million T cells. Among around 400 genotyped donors of the cohort, an average of about 240,000 unique TCR beta nucleotide sequences were sequenced per donor, about a sixth of them non-productive. The T cell repertoires of 670 or so subjects were profiled by immunosequencing and related to cytomegalovirus serostatus. A later genetic analysis used genome-wide SNP genotypes for about 60% of the roughly 700 donors, treating that subset as a discovery cohort. In a later analysis, previously published TCR beta repertoires from several hundred donors were re-analyzed and high-resolution HLA genotyping was added so that TCR occurrence patterns could be studied. The study aimed to test whether cataloging public T cell receptors could reveal signatures of past pathogen exposure. In addition to the first cohort of 666 subjects, a separate validation cohort of 100 to 150 different subjects was used. To predict cytomegalovirus infection status, the study brought together high-throughput TCR immunosequencing, statistical association of individual TCRs with disease status, and machine learning. About 300 gigabases of sequencing data and approximately 80 million unique TCR sequences were included in an early release covering 550 to 650 HLA-typed donors. Class I and class II HLA loci were covered by the typing at four-digit resolution. Donor age, sex, ethnicity and CMV serostatus were compiled alongside the repertoire data. Because of strong linkage in the cohort, five DR-DQ haplotypes were treated as single units for association and clustering. Rather than using new phenotypic data, the later analysis identified candidate immune exposures from TCR beta sequences and from how often those sequences occurred across donors. Typing coverage varied by locus: about 620-630 donors for A, B, C, DRB1 and DQB1; roughly 520 for DQA1; more than 600 for DPA1; approximately 470 for DPB1. Of the approximately 400 genotyped donors, around 81% fell in the genetic ancestry cluster associated with self-reported Caucasian donors. All discovery cohort repertoires had been generated using a single sequencing platform. To decide whether each TCR beta V gene segment behaved as functional or pseudogenic, an earlier analysis of approximately 600 of the donors relied on high-throughput TCR beta sequencing.

The paper as a whole reports these results and caveats: Correlated functional status among segregating V segments might be attributable to linkage disequilibrium, but an unknown experimental factor could not be ruled out. In vitro tests confirmed that a few of the cytomegalovirus-associated TCR beta chains recognize cytomegalovirus antigens. A later analysis found that HLA-associated TCR beta chains were more clonally expanded and had lower generation probabilities than equally common non-associated chains. When HLA alleles, especially DR and DQ, strongly co-occurred, attributing TCR associations to individual alleles was difficult. In a later analysis, the rate of TCR association differed among HLA loci, with DRB1 alleles having the most associated TCRs and HLA-C alleles having the fewest. Roughly uniform sequencing depth across donors was assumed in presence/absence analyses, although this assumption may not hold. A later genetic analysis associated a missense DCLRE1C variant with V-gene and J-gene trimming of TCR beta chains, and an independent cohort replicated the association. The only immune exposure information available for the cohort was CMV serostatus. A later genetic analysis reported fewer N-insertions in productive TCRs among donors in an Asian-associated ancestry cluster than the roughly 700-donor mean. HLA typing was unavailable for some donors at each locus, so association tests used only the typed subset. In both the original and validation cohorts, the classifier was reported to diagnose cytomegalovirus status with high specificity and sensitivity. In a later analysis, over 15,000 TCR beta sequences were associated with specific HLA alleles at a false discovery rate of 0.05. The study gave a list of around 170 TCR beta chains associated with cytomegalovirus. The earlier analysis of 587 of the donors excluded roughly 16 rarely observed V segments, including chromosome 9 orphons, because counts were too low. Across donors, most TCR sequences were observed very rarely, whereas some public TCRs were present in many individuals. According to the authors, the approach could potentially be generalized to other disease states and immunological phenotypes. A group of highly shared sequence variants was considered likely to be a technical artifact of the sequencing pipeline. Broadly in line with IMGT annotations, most TCR beta V segments showed up in productive rearrangements about 90% or about 30% of the time in an earlier analysis of about 500 of the donors. A later analysis reported that several top co-occurrence clusters appeared linked to parvovirus B19, influenza, CMV and Epstein-Barr virus. A further reported finding was that TCR beta sequences accurately predicted the HLA-A and HLA-B alleles for most subjects in the first cohort. Most CMV-associated TCR beta chains appeared to be HLA-restricted in a later analysis, and the HLA associations seemed to be driven largely by CMV exposure. The cohort was sequenced for TCR beta chains only, and without alpha or paired-chain data the features that could be detected were limited.

The cohort was made up of 666 healthy bone marrow donors. At the time of sampling, all cohort members were nominally healthy, though unrecorded immune exposures were likely present. The donor tested CMV seronegative, placing the donor among the 350 or so seronegative members of the cohort. A peripheral blood sample was provided by each donor, and peripheral blood mononuclear cells were used for TCR beta sequencing. Genomic DNA was extracted from the blood cell samples with the Qiagen DNeasy Blood Extraction Kit. Libraries were prepared through the immunoSEQ multiplex PCR assay. For the multiplex PCR, a mixture combining 60 forward primers for TCR Vbeta segments and 13 reverse primers for TCR Jbeta segments was used. A multiplex PCR assay on genomic DNA amplified the CDR3 region of rearranged TCR beta genes. Amplified TCR beta libraries were sequenced as 87-base-pair reads on the Illumina HiSeq System. As for how the authors treated the data: A later analysis counted about 80 million unique TCR beta chains across the roughly 700 repertoires, and around 12 million of these chains were shared by at least two donors. To remove PCR and sequencing errors, raw reads were error-corrected and collapsed into unique sequences using a nearest-neighbor algorithm that merged closely related sequences. To assign V, D and J gene segments, CDR3 sequences were aligned to IMGT reference sequences. For a sequence to be retained, at least a six-nucleotide match to both a V gene segment and a J gene segment was required. Rearrangements were called productive when the CDR3 lacked stop codons and stayed in frame with V and J; all others were non-productive. CDR3 was defined according to IMGT convention as the region running from the second conserved V-encoded cysteine to the conserved J-encoded phenylalanine. The earlier analysis of some 580 of the donors excluded any sequence lacking an unambiguous match to a single V gene segment. In an earlier analysis of about 590 of the donors, a V segment was called functional when productive rearrangements were above 56.7%, and segregating when the standard deviation between donors exceeded 5%. A statistical classification framework was built to diagnose cytomegalovirus status from the catalog of TCR beta chain sequences. V and J gene assignment, in a later analysis, came from comparing TCR nucleotide sequences with IMGT/GENE-DB human TR gene sequences. In a later analysis, CDR3 sequences and most-parsimonious VDJ recombination scenarios were assigned using the TCRdist pipeline. In a later analysis, each TCR beta chain was defined by its CDR3 amino acid sequence together with its V-gene family, and reads without a unique V-gene family were excluded. To address suspected cross-contamination and a sequencing artifact, a later analysis removed under 600 highly shared, low-generation-probability nucleotide sequences. For each public chain, a later analysis derived a clonal expansion index from normalized ranks of inferred template counts within each repertoire. A later analysis computed generation probabilities with a VDJ recombination model fitted to out-of-frame rearrangements, and checked the results against IGoR. In a later analysis, hypergeometric tests were used to score TCR-TCR, TCR-HLA and TCR-CMV co-occurrence, with a repertoire-size bias correction applied to TCR pairs. In a later analysis, false discovery rates were estimated by permuting HLA or CMV assignments 20 times. A later analysis grouped co-occurring TCRs with DBSCAN, adding TCRdist sequence similarity when clustering within HLA-allele-positive subsets. Repertoires with fewer than 30,000 or more than 120,000 public chains were left out of co-occurrence clustering, as were several repertoires with anomalous nucleotide sharing. The table comes from immuneACCESS by way of TCRdb, which keeps in-frame sequences with V and J called. Part of the clones is missing from these tables; in studies checked, under half for an unresolved V gene and the rest for unknown reasons. That table gives V, J and clone size, and the DNA gave D and trimming. Counted in this sample were 140,000 or so clones; about 82% of them appeared once. 3.4% of the sample belongs to the ten largest clones.

This clone has just one count. There is no known antigen for this receptor. Base qualities are not provided; no much larger clone lies one nucleotide away. Input material: PBMCs. This receptor was taken from a male donor in good health and CMV-seronegative.

The CDR3 protein is CASSIATSYEQYF. The DNA sequence is as follows: TGTGCCAGTAGTATCGCAACATCGTACGAGCAGTACTTC. This sequence uses TRBV19 and TRBJ2-7, with no D gene named confidently. The CDR3 covers 13 residues, taking in both the cysteine and the phenylalanine. Kept here is only the CDR3 DNA, which spans 39 bases and is read in frame from base 1. V sheds 3 bases and J sheds 4 bases, leaving 10 bases between their ends. From the germline V gene (reference sequence), CDR1 is LNHDA and CDR2 is SQIVND.